This T cell receptor (beta chain) was sequenced in a study of T-cell memory formation after mild COVID-19. At the level of the study: Among the donors, TCR clusters were largely specific to each donor.

CDR1 and CDR2 from the germline V gene are MNHEY and SVGAGI. The V gene lost 6 bases and the J gene lost 9 bases, with 20 bases spanning the gap. The CDR3 loop spans 14 amino acids. TCRdb recomputed calls from the 5' RACE reads with MiXCR, one row per CDR3 protein. The sample lists some 600,000 distinct CDR3 sequences, around 16% occurring once. The receptor was isolated from an adult woman who had mild COVID-19 (a few samples of this study predate the infection). Cell type and time point are not known. Sample: PBMCs or a T cell subset sorted from them (not recorded which). The rearrangement links TRBV6-5 to TRBJ2-5; D perhaps matches TRBD1 (6 bases). The CDR3 sequence is CASSHDRIPGSQYF. CDR3 sequence (DNA): TGTGCCAGCAGCCACGACAGGATCCCGGGGTCCCAGTACTTC.